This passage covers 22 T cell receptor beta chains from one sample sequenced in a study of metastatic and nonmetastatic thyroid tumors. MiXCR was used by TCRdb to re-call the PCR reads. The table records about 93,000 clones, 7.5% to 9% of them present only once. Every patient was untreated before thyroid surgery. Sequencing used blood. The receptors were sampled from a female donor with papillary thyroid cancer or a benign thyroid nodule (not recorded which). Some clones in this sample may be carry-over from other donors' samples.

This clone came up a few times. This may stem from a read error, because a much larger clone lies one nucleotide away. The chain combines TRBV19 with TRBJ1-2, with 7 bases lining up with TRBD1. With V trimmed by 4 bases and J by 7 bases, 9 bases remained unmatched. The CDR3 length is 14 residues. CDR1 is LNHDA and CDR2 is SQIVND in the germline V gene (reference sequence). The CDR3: CASSTAGTAAGYTF. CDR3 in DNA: TGTGCCAGTAGTACCGCCGGGACAGCGGCTGGCTACACCTTC. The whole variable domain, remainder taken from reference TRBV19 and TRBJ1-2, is DGGITQSPKYLFRKEGQNVTLSCEQNLNHDAMYWYRQDPGQGLRLIYYSQIVNDFQKGDIAEGYSVSREKKESFPLTVTSAQKNPTAFYLCASSTAGTAAGYTFGSGTRLTVV.

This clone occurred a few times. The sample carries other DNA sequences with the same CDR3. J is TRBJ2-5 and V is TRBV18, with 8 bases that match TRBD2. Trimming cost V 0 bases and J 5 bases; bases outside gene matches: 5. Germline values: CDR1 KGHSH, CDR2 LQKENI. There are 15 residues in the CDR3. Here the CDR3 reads CASSPPGTRAETQYF. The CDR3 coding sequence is TGTGCCAGCTCACCACCGGGGACTAGAGCTGAGACCCAGTACTTC.

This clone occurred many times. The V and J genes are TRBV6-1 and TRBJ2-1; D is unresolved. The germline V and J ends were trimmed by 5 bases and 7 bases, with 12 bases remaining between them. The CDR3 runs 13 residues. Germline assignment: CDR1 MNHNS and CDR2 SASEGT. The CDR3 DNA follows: TGTGCCAGCAGTTATTTAGGGAAGAATGAGCAGTTCTTC. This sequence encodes CASSYLGKNEQFF.

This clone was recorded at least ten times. The CDR3 is CSATGTGGEANYGYTF. Here the CDR3 DNA reads TGCAGTGCCACCGGGACAGGGGGAGAAGCTAACTATGGCTACACCTTC. The V gene is TRBV20-1, the J gene TRBJ1-2; TRBD1 agrees at 11 bases. The CDR3 spans 16 residues. V gave up 6 bases and J gave up 0 bases; unmatched junction bases: 9. Per the germline V gene, CDR1 is DFQATT and CDR2 is SNEGSKA (reference sequence).

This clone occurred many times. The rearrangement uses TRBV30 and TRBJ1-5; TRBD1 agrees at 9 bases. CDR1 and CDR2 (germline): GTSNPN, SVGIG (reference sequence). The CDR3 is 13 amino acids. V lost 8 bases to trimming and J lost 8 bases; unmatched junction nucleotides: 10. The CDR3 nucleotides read TGTGCCGCGGGGGGACAGGGTAAAAAGCCCCAGCATTTT. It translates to CAAGGQGKKPQHF.

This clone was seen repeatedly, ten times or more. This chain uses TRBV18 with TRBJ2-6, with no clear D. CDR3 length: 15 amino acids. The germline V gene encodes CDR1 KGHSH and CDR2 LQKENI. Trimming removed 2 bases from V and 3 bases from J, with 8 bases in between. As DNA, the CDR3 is TGTGCCAGCTCACCAGGGGAATTTGGGGCCAACGTCCTGACTTTC. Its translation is CASSPGEFGANVLTF.

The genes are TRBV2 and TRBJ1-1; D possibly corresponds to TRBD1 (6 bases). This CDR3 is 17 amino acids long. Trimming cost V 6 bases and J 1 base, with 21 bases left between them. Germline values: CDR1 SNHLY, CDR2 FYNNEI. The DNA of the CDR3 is TGTGCCAGCAGCAACCGGGACGGGGTGGGGGCGAACACTGAAGCTTTCTTT. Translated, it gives CASSNRDGVGANTEAFF. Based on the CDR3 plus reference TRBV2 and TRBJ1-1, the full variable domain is EPEVTQTPSHQVTQMGQEVILRCVPISNHLYFYWYRQILGQKVEFLVSFYNNEISEKSEIFDDQFSVERPDGSNFTLKIRSTKLEDSAMYFCASSNRDGVGANTEAFFGQGTRLTVV.

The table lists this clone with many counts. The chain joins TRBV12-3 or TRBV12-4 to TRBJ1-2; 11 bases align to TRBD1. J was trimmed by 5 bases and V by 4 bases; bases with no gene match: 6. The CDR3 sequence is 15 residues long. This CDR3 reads CASSSSGTGGYGYTF. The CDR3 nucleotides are TGTGCCAGCAGTTCCTCCGGGACAGGGGGTTATGGCTACACCTTC.

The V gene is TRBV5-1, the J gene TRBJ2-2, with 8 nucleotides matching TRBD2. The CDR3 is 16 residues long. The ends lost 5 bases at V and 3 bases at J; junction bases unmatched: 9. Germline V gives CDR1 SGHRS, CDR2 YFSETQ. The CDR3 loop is CASRDMAGGDTGELFF. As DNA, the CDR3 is TGCGCCAGCAGGGACATGGCCGGGGGGGACACCGGGGAGCTGTTTTTT.

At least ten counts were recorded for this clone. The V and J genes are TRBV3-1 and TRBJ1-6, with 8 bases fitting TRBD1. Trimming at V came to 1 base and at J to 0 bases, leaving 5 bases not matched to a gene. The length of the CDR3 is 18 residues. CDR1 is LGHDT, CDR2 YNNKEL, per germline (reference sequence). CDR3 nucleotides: TGTGCCAGCAGCCAAGGCCGACAGGGGAGCTCCTATAATTCACCCCTCCACTTT. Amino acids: CASSQGRQGSSYNSPLHF.

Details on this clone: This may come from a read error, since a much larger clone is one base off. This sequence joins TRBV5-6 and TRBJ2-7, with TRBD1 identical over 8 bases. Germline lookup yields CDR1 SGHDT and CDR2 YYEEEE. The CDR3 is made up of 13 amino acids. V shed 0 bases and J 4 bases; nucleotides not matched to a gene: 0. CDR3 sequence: CASSLGDRYEQYF. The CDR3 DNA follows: TGTGCCAGCAGCTTGGGGGACAGGTACGAGCAGTACTTC.

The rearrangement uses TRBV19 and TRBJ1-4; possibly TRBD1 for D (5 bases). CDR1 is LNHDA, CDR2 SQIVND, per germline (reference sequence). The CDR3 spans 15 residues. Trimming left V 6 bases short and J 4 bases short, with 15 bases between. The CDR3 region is CASSPSGRHNEKLFF. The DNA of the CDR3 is TGTGCCAGTAGCCCTTCAGGGAGGCATAATGAAAAACTGTTTTTT.

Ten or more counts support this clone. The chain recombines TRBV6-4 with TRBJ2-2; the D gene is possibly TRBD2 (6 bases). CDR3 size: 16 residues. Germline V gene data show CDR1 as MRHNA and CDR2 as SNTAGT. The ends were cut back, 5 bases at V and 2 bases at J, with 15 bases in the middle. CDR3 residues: CASSSGGTVNTGELFF. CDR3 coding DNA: TGTGCCAGCAGTTCAGGCGGGACGGTTAACACCGGGGAGCTGTTTTTT.

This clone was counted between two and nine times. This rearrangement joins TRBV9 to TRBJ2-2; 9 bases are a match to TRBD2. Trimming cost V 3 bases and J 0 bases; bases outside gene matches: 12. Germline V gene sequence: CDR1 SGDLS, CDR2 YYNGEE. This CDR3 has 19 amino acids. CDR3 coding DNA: TGTGCCAGCAGCGGGGGACTAAAGCGGGGGGCCTCGAACACCGGGGAGCTGTTTTTT. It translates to CASSGGLKRGASNTGELFF.

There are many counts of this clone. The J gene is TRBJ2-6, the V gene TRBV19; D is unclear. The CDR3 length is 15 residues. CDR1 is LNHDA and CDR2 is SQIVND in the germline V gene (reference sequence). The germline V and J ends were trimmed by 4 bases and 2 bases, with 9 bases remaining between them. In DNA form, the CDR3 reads TGTGCCAGTAGTACCATTACCACTGGGGCCAACGTCCTGACTTTC. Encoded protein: CASSTITTGANVLTF.

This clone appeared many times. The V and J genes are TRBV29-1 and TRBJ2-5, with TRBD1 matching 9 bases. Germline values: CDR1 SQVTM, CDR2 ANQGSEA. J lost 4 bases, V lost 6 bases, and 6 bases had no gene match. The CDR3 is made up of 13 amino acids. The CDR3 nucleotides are TGCAGCGTCGCGGGACAGGGAGGAGAGACCCAGTACTTC. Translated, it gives CSVAGQGGETQYF.

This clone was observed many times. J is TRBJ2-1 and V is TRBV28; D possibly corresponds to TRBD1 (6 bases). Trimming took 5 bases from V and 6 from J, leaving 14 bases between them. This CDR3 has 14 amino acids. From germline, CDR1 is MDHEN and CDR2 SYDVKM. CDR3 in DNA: TGTGCCAGCAGTCCCCGTGGGACACCCAATGAGCAGTTCTTC. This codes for CASSPRGTPNEQFF.

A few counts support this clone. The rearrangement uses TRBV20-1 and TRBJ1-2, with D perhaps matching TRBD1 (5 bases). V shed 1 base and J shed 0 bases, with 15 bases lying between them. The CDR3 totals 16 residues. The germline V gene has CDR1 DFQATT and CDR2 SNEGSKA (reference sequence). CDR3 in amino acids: CSARAATAPANYGYTF. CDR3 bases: TGCAGTGCTAGAGCCGCGACAGCTCCAGCTAACTATGGCTACACCTTC.

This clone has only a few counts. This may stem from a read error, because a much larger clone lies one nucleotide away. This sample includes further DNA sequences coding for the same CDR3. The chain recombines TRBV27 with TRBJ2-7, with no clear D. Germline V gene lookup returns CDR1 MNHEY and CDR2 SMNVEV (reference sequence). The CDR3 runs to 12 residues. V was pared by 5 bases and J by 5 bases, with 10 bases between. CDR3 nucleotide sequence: TGTGCCAGCAGTCCTCTGGGTGACGAGCAGTACTTC. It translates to CASSPLGDEQYF.

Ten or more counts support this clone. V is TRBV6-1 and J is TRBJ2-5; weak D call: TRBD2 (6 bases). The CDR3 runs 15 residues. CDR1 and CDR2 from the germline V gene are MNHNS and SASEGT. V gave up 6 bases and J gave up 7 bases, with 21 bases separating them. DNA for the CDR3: TGTGCCAGCAGGCCGATAGCGGACGGATTTGGGACCCAGTACTTC. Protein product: CASRPIADGFGTQYF.

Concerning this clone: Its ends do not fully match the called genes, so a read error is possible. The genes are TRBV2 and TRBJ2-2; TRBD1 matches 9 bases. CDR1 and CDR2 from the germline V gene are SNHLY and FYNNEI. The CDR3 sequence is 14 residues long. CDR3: CASNRGLGGGKLFF. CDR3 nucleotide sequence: TGTGCCAGCAACAGGGGGCTGGGAGGCGGGAAGCTGTTTTTT.

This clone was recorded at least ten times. The CDR3: CSANPGRGHNSPLHF. The CDR3 DNA follows: TGCAGTGCTAACCCTGGGAGGGGGCACAATTCACCCCTCCACTTT. The chain carries TRBV20-1 and TRBJ1-6, with 7 bases fitting TRBD1. The V gene end was trimmed by 4 bases and the J gene end by 7 bases; junction bases not matched to a gene: 10. The CDR3 totals 15 residues. CDR1 is DFQATT and CDR2 is SNEGSKA in the germline V gene (reference sequence).